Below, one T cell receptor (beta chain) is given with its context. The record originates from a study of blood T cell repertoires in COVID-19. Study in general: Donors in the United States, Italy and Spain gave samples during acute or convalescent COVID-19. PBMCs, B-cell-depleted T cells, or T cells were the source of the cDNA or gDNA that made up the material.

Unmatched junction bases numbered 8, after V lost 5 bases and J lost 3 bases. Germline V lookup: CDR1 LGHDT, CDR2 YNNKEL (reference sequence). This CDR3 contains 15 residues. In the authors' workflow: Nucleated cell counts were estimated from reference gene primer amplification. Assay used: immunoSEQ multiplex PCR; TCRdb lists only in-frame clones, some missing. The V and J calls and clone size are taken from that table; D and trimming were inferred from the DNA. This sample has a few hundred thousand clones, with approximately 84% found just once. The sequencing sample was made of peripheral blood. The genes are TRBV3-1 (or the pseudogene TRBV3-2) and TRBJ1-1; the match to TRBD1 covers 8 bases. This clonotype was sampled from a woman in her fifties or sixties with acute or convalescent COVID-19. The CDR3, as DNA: TGTGCCAGCAGCTCAATTTCGACAGGGGACACTGAAGCTTTCTTT. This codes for CASSSISTGDTEAFF.